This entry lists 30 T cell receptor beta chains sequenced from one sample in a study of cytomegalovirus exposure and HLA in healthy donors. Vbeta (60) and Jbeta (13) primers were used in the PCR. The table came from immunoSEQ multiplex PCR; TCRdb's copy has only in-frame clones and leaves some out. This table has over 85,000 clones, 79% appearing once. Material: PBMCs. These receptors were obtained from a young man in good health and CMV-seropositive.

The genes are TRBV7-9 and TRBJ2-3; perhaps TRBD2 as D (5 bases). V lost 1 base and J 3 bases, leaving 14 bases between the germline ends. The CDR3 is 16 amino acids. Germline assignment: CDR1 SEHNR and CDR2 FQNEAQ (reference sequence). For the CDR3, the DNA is TGTGCCAGCAGCTTAGGCATAGCGTTAGCAACAGATACGCAGTATTTT. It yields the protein CASSLGIALATDTQYF.

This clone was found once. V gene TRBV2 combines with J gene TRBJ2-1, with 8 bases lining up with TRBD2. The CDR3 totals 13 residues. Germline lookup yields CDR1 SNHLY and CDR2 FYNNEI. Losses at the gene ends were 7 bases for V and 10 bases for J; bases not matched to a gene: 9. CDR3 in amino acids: CASTVTGLEEQFF. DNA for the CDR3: TGTGCCAGCACTGTAACGGGACTAGAGGAGCAGTTCTTC.

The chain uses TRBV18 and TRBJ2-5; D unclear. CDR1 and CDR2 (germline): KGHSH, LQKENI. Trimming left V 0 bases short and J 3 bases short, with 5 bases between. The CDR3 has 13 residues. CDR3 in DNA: TGTGCCAGCTCACCACCCCCAGAAGAGACCCAGTACTTC. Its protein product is CASSPPPEETQYF. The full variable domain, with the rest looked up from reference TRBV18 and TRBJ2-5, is NAGVMQNPRHLVRRRGQEARLRCSPMKGHSHVYWYRQLPEEGLKFMVYLQKENIIDESGMPKERFSAEFPKEGPSILRIQQVVRGDSAAYFCASSPPPEETQYFGPGTRLLVL.

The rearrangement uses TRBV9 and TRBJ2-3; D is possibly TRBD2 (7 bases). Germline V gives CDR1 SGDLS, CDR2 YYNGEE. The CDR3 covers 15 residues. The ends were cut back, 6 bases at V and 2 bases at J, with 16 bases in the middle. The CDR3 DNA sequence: TGTGCCAGCAACCCACGGGGGGCCAACACAGATACGCAGTATTTT. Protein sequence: CASNPRGANTDTQYF.

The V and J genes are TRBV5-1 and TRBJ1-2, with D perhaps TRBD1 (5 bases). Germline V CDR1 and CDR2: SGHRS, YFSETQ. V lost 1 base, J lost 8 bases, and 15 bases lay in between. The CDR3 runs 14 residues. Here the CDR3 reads CASSLTQGAGGYTF. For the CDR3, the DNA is TGCGCCAGCAGCTTGACTCAGGGTGCCGGAGGCTACACCTTC.

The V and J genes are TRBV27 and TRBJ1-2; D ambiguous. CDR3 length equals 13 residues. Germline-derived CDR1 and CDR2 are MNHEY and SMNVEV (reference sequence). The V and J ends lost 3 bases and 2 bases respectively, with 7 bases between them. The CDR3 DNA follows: TGTGCCAGCAGTTTCTCGGGGAACTATGGCTACACCTTC. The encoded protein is CASSFSGNYGYTF.

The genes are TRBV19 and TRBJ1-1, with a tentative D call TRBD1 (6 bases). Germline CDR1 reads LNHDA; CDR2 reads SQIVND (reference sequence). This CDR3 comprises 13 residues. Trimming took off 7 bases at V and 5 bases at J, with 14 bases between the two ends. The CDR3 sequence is CASTLTGKTEAFF. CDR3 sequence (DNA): TGTGCCAGTACCCTAACAGGGAAAACTGAAGCTTTCTTT.

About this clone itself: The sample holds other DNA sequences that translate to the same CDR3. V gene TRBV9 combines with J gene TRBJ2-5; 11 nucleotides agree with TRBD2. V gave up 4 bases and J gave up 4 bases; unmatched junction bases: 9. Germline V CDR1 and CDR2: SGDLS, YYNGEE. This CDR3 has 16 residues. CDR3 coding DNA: TGTGCCAGCAGCCTTACTAGCGGGGGTTTCCCAGAGACCCAGTACTTC. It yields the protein CASSLTSGGFPETQYF.

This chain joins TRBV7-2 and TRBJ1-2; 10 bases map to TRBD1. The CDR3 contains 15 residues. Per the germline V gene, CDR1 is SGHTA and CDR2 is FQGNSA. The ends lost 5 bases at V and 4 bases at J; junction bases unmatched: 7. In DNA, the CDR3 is TGTGCCAGCAGCATAAGGACAGGGGGGACCTATGGCTACACCTTC. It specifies CASSIRTGGTYGYTF.

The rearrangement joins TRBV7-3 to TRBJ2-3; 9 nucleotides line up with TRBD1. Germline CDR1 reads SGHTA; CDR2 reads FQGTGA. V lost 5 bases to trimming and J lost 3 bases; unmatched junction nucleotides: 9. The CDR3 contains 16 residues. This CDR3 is CASSPYRDRVTDTQYF. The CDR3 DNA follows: TGTGCCAGCAGCCCTTACCGGGACAGGGTGACAGATACGCAGTATTTT.

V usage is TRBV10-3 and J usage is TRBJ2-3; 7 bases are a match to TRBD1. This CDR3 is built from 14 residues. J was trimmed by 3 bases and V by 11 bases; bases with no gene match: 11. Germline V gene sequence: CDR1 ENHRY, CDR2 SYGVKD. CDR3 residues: CAGRRGTETDTQYF. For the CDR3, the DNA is TGTGCCGGCCGGAGAGGGACAGAGACAGATACGCAGTATTTT.

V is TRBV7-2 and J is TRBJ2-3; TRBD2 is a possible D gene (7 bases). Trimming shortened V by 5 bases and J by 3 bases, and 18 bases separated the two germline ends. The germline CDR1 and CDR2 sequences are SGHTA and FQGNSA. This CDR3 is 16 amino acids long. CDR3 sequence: CASSAFDGGLTDTQYF. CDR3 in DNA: TGTGCCAGCAGCGCGTTTGACGGGGGGCTTACAGATACGCAGTATTTT.

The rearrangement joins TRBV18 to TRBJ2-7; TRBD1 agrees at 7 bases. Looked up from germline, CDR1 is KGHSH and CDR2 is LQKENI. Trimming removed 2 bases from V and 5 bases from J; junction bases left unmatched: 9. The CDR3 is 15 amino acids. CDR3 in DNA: TGTGCCAGCTCACCAGGACAGGCAAGAGGTAACGAGCAGTACTTC. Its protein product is CASSPGQARGNEQYF. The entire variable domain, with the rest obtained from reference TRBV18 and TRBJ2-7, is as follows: NAGVMQNPRHLVRRRGQEARLRCSPMKGHSHVYWYRQLPEEGLKFMVYLQKENIIDESGMPKERFSAEFPKEGPSILRIQQVVRGDSAAYFCASSPGQARGNEQYFGPGTRLTVT.

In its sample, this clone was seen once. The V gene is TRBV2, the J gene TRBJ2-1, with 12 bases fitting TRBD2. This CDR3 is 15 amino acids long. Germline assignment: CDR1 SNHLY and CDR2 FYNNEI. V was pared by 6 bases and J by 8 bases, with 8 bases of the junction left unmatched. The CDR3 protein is CASRATSGGPDEQFF. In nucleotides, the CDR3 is TGTGCCAGCAGGGCGACTAGCGGGGGACCCGATGAGCAGTTCTTC. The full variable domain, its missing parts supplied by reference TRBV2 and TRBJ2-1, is EPEVTQTPSHQVTQMGQEVILRCVPISNHLYFYWYRQILGQKVEFLVSFYNNEISEKSEIFDDQFSVERPDGSNFTLKIRSTKLEDSAMYFCASRATSGGPDEQFFGPGTRLTVL.

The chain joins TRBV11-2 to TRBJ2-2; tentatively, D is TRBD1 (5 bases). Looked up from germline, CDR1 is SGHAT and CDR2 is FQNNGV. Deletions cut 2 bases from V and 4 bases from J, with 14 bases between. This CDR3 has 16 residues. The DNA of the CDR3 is TGTGCCAGCAGCTTATTACCCTCAGGGATCACCGGGGAGCTGTTTTTT. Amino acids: CASSLLPSGITGELFF. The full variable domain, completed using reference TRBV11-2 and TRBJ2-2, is EAGVAQSPRYKIIEKRQSVAFWCNPISGHATLYWYQQILGQGPKLLIQFQNNGVVDDSQLPKDRFSAERLKGVDSTLKIQPAKLEDSAVYLCASSLLPSGITGELFFGEGSRLTVL.

The CDR3 DNA reads TGTGCCAGTAGTATAGATCTGCATGCGGGAAGATACAATGAGCAGTTCTTC. It yields the protein CASSIDLHAGRYNEQFF. The rearrangement joins TRBV19 to TRBJ2-1, with a weak D call TRBD2 (6 bases). Per the germline V gene, CDR1 is LNHDA and CDR2 is SQIVND (reference sequence). There are 17 residues in the CDR3. V dropped 0 bases and J dropped 4 bases, with 16 bases sitting between them.

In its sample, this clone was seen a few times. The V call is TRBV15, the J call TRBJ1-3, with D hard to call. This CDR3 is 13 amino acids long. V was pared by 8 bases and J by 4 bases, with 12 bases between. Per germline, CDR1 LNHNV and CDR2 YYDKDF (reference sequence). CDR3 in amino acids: CATRRDYGNTIYF. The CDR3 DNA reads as TGTGCCACCCGGAGGGATTACGGAAACACCATATATTTT.

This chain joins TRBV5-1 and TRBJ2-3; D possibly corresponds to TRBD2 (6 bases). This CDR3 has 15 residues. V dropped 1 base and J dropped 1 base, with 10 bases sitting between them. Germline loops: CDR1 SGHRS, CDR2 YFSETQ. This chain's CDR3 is CASSLSWGGTDTQYF. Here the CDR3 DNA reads TGCGCCAGCAGCTTGAGCTGGGGGGGCACAGATACGCAGTATTTT.

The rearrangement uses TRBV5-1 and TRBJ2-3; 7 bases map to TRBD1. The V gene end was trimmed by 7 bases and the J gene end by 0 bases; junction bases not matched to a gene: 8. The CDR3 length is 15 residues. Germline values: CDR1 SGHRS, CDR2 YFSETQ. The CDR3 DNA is TGCGCCAGCGCCCCCGAGACAGGGAGCACAGATACGCAGTATTTT. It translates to CASAPETGSTDTQYF.

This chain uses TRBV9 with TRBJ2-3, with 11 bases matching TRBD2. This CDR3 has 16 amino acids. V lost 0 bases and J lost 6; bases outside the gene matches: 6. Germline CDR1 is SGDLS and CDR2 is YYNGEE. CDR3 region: CASSVDSGGAADTQYF. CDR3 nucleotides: TGTGCCAGCAGCGTAGATAGCGGGGGGGCAGCTGATACGCAGTATTTT.

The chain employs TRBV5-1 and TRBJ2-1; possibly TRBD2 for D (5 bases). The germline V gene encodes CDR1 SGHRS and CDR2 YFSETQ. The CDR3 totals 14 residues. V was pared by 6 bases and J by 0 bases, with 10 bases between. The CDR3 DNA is TGCGCCAGCATGCCGGGATACTCCTACAATGAGCAGTTCTTC. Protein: CASMPGYSYNEQFF.

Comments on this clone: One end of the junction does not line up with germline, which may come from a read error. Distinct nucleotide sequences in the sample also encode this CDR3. The CDR3 DNA is TGTGCCAGCAGCTTGGGGACTAGCGGGGGGCTCACAGATACACAGTATTTT. This encodes CASSLGTSGGLTDTQYF. The chain employs TRBV7-9 and TRBJ2-3; 15 nucleotides agree with TRBD2. There are 17 residues in the CDR3. The V gene's germline CDR1 is SEHNR and CDR2 FQNEAQ (reference sequence).

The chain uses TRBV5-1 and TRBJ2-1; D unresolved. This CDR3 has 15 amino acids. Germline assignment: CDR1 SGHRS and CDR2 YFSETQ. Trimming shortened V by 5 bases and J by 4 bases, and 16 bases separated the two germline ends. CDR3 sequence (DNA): TGCGCCAGCAGGTTAGAAGACTTCTCTTACAATGAGCAGTTCTTC. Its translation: CASRLEDFSYNEQFF.

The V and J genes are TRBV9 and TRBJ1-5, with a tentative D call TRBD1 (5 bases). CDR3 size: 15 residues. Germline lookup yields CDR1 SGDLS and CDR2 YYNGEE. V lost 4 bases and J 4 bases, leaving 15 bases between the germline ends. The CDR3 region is CASSQGYGGNQPQHF. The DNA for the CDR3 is TGTGCCAGCAGCCAAGGATACGGGGGAAATCAGCCCCAGCATTTT.

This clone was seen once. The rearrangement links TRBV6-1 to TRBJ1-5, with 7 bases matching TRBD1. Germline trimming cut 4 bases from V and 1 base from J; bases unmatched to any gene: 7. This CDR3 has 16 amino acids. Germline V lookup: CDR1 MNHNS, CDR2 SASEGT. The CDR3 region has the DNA TGTGCCAGCAGTGCGAACAGGGGAGGAAGCAATCAGCCCCAGCATTTT. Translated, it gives CASSANRGGSNQPQHF.

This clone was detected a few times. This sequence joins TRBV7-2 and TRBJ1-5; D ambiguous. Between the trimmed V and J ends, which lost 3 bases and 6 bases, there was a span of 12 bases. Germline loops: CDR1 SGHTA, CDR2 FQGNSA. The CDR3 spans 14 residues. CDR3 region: CASSFGGIGQPQHF. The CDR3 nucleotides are TGTGCCAGCAGCTTCGGAGGGATCGGTCAGCCCCAGCATTTT.

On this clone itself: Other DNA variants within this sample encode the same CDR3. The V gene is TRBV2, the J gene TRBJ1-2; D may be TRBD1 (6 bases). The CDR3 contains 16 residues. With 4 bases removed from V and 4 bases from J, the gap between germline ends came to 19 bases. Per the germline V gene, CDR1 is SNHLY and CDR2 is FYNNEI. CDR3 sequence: CASSVLTGGASYGYTF. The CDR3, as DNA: TGTGCCAGCAGTGTCTTGACGGGGGGCGCATCCTATGGCTACACCTTC.

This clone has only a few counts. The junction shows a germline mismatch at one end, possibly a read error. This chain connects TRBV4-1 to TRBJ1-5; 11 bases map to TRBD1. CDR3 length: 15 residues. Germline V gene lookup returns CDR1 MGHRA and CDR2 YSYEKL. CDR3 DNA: TGTGCCAGCAGCCAAGGACAGGGGGCTAGACAGCCCCAGCATTTT. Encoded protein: CASSQGQGARQPQHF.

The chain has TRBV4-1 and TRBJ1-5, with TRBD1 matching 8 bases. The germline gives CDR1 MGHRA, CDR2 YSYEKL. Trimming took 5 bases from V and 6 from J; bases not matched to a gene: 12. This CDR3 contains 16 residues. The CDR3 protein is CASSKDLRGHGQPQHF. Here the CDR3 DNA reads TGCGCCAGCAGCAAGGACCTCAGGGGGCACGGTCAGCCCCAGCATTTT.

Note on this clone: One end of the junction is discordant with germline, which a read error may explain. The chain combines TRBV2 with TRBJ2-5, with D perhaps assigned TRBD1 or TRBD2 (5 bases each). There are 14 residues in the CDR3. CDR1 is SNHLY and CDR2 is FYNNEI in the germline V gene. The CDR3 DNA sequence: TGTGCCAGCAGCGAAGGGACCGCGGGAGAGACCCAGTACTTC. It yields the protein CASSEGTAGETQYF.